These 18 T cell receptor beta chains originate from one sample sequenced in a study of lymphopenia after photon versus proton radiotherapy. Generated by immunoSEQ multiplex PCR, the TCRdb table keeps only in-frame clones and is missing some. The repertoire consists of about 70,000 clones, with about 89% occurring once and the leading ten covering roughly 10%. Material: peripheral blood, obtained from a patient treated with proton-based radiotherapy. Receptor source: a man aged 80 or over with esophageal cancer.

CDR3 sequence reads: CASSLDLGGPYNEQFF. In DNA, the CDR3 is TGTGCCAGCAGCTTAGATCTGGGGGGCCCCTACAATGAGCAGTTCTTC. The rearrangement links TRBV11-3 to TRBJ2-1, with D perhaps matching TRBD1 or TRBD2 (6 bases each). The V end was cut by 0 bases, the J end by 2 bases, with 11 bases between. Germline CDR1 and CDR2: SGHNT and YENEEA. This CDR3 spans 16 amino acids. Full variable domain (outside the CDR3, taken from reference TRBV11-3 and TRBJ2-1): EAGVVQSPRYKIIEKKQPVAFWCNPISGHNTLYWYLQNLGQGPELLIRYENEEAVDDSQLPKDRFSAERLKGVDSTLKIQPAELGDSAVYLCASSLDLGGPYNEQFFGPGTRLTVL.

CDR3 bases: TGTGCCAGCAGCTCCCCCTACAGGGGCACTGAAGCTTTCTTT. Translating it yields CASSSPYRGTEAFF. The chain combines TRBV5-4 with TRBJ1-1, with 7 nucleotides matching TRBD1. CDR1 and CDR2 from the germline V gene are SGHNT and YYREEE (reference sequence). The CDR3 contains 14 residues. V trimming: 3 bases; J trimming: 4 bases; junction bases outside the gene matches: 6.

The genes are TRBV5-1 and TRBJ2-2, with D possibly called TRBD1 or TRBD2 (5 bases each). Trimming removed 0 bases at V and 7 bases at J, with 7 bases between. This CDR3 region has 13 residues. The germline V gene encodes CDR1 SGHRS and CDR2 YFSETQ. The CDR3 spells CASSLDGGGELFF. DNA of the CDR3: TGCGCCAGCAGCTTGGATGGGGGCGGGGAGCTGTTTTTT.

This clone was seen just once. This sequence joins TRBV2 and TRBJ2-3, with D perhaps matching TRBD2 (6 bases). Germline V gene data show CDR1 as SNHLY and CDR2 as FYNNEI. CDR3 length: 16 amino acids. With 9 bases removed from V and 0 bases from J, the gap between germline ends came to 19 bases. In DNA, the CDR3 is TGTGCCAGTAGATTGATGCGGGGCGGGAGCACAGATACGCAGTATTTT. Protein: CASRLMRGGSTDTQYF.

This sequence joins TRBV15 and TRBJ1-5; D may be TRBD1 (6 bases). CDR1 LNHNV and CDR2 YYDKDF come from the germline V gene (reference sequence). V was trimmed by 0 bases and J by 3 bases, leaving 9 bases between them. The CDR3 has 15 residues. The CDR3 loop reads CATSRERGNNQPQHF. CDR3 sequence (DNA): TGTGCCACCAGCAGAGAGAGGGGGAACAATCAGCCCCAGCATTTT.

The rearrangement links TRBV11-1 to TRBJ2-5, with D possibly TRBD2 on 6 matching bases. There are 15 residues in the CDR3. Germline loops: CDR1 SGHAT, CDR2 FQDESV (reference sequence). V was shortened by 5 bases and J by 1 base, with 14 bases between the two germline ends. CDR3 bases: TGTGCCAGCAGCCCCCTGGGACTCCTCCAAGAGACCCAGTACTTC. Protein sequence: CASSPLGLLQETQYF.

V usage is TRBV5-5 and J usage is TRBJ1-6; the D is unclear. CDR3 length: 15 amino acids. Trimming removed 5 bases at V and 3 bases at J, with 12 bases between. Germline CDR1 reads SGHKS; CDR2 reads YYEKEE (reference sequence). CDR3 coding DNA: TGTGCCAGCAGGCCGGACGGACTCTATAATTCACCCCTCCACTTT. Translation: CASRPDGLYNSPLHF.

The CDR3 bases are TGTGCCACCAGCAGAGATCTCGCCAGAACCGACGGGGACACTGAAGCTTTCTTT. Protein sequence: CATSRDLARTDGDTEAFF. This chain links TRBV15 with TRBJ1-1; no reliable D call. Germline CDR1 LNHNV, CDR2 YYDKDF (reference sequence). Trimming removed 0 bases from V and 3 bases from J, with 20 bases in between. The length of the CDR3 is 18 residues.

The chain uses TRBV30 and TRBJ1-4, with unresolved D. CDR3 length equals 15 residues. Germline loops: CDR1 GTSNPN, CDR2 SVGIG (reference sequence). V lost 3 bases, J lost 8 bases, and 19 bases lay in between. The CDR3 DNA follows: TGTGCCTGGAGAAAGTTAGGGCAACTGGGGGAAAAACTGTTTTTT. Translated, it gives CAWRKLGQLGEKLFF.

This rearrangement joins TRBV30 to TRBJ2-2; no clear D. V shed 4 bases and J shed 8 bases, with 17 bases lying between them. The germline V gene encodes CDR1 GTSNPN and CDR2 SVGIG (reference sequence). There are 14 residues in the CDR3. The chain's CDR3 is CAWISTDFGGELFF. CDR3 DNA: TGTGCCTGGATTAGTACAGACTTCGGAGGGGAGCTGTTTTTT.

Only one count was recorded for this clone. The CDR3, as DNA: TGTGCCAGCAGCTTAGTCAGGAACTATGGCTACACCTTC. Its protein product is CASSLVRNYGYTF. The chain is built from TRBV7-2 and TRBJ1-2; D ambiguous. V lost 1 base and J lost 2, with 5 bases in between. Germline V CDR1 and CDR2: SGHTA, FQGNSA. The CDR3 has 13 residues.

The J gene is TRBJ1-5, the V gene TRBV19, with D maybe TRBD1 (6 bases). CDR1 is LNHDA and CDR2 is SQIVND in the germline V gene (reference sequence). The V end was cut by 5 bases, the J end by 11 bases, with 16 bases between. The CDR3 has 13 amino acids. The CDR3 DNA reads TGTGCCAGTAGTCAAGACAGGCGTTTGGCCCAGCATTTT. Encoded protein: CASSQDRRLAQHF.

The chain employs TRBV11-2 and TRBJ1-3; the match to TRBD1 covers 9 bases. CDR3 size: 19 residues. V was pared by 1 base and J by 4 bases, with 14 bases of the junction left unmatched. CDR1 and CDR2 (germline): SGHAT, FQNNGV. CDR3 coding DNA: TGTGCCAGCAGCTTAGGGGTCGCCGGGACAGGGATCGCCGGAAACACCATATATTTT. Translating it yields CASSLGVAGTGIAGNTIYF.

The rearrangement links TRBV2 to TRBJ2-1; TRBD1 aligns across 7 bases. The CDR3 totals 13 residues. The J segment lost 4 bases and the V segment lost 10 bases, leaving 7 bases of the junction unmatched. From germline, CDR1 is SNHLY and CDR2 FYNNEI. The CDR3 protein is CAIRQGEYNEQFF. The CDR3 DNA reads TGTGCCATAAGACAGGGTGAATACAATGAGCAGTTCTTC.

The chain combines TRBV30 with TRBJ2-5; D is perhaps TRBD2 (7 bases). Germline CDR1 is GTSNPN and CDR2 is SVGIG (reference sequence). The CDR3 runs 13 residues. As DNA, the CDR3 is TGTGGCGCCGCGGGGGCGAACCAAGAGACCCAGTACTTC. Protein: CGAAGANQETQYF.

V is TRBV4-3 and J is TRBJ2-1, with 9 bases matching TRBD1. The CDR3 length is 16 residues. Germline lookup yields CDR1 LGHNA and CDR2 YSLEER. V was pared by 2 bases and J by 7 bases, with 9 bases of the junction left unmatched. CDR3 DNA sequence: TGCGCCAGCAGCCAACAAACAGGGGGCGGTACGAATGAGCAGTTCTTC. Protein: CASSQQTGGGTNEQFF.

J is TRBJ2-3 and V is TRBV19, with D perhaps TRBD2 (5 bases). From germline, CDR1 is LNHDA and CDR2 SQIVND (reference sequence). This CDR3 has 14 residues. Trimming removed 4 bases from V and 0 bases from J, with 8 bases in between. The CDR3 region is CASSSGRSTDTQYF. The CDR3 DNA follows: TGTGCCAGTAGTAGCGGGCGAAGCACAGATACGCAGTATTTT.

This clone has only a few counts. This rearrangement joins TRBV7-3 to TRBJ2-5; D perhaps matches TRBD2 (6 bases). V lost 5 bases and J 4 bases, leaving 14 bases between the germline ends. The CDR3 has 14 amino acids. Germline V lookup: CDR1 SGHTA, CDR2 FQGTGA. CDR3 sequence (DNA): TGTGCCAGCAGCCCCGGACGGGGAGGAGAGACCCAGTACTTC. Translating gives CASSPGRGGETQYF.